The T cell receptor beta chain under discussion was sequenced for a study of blood T cell repertoires in COVID-19 (dated by TCRdb to about 2020). With respect to the entire study: For ImmuneRACE Cohort 3, a participant was defined as recovered based on two consecutive negative NP/OP PCR tests, clearance by a healthcare professional, or resolution of symptoms. Collaborator samples came from the United States, Italy and Spain and covered acute and convalescent phases of COVID-19. The prospective study material was composed of cDNA or gDNA derived from T cells, B-cell-depleted T cells, or PBMCs. Deeply sampled blood TCRbeta repertoires from subjects exposed to, actively infected with, or recovered from COVID-19 were included in the dataset. The repertoires were released in a freely available public database intended as a resource for research on the immune response to SARS-CoV-2. The samples were drawn from the first 160 participants of the ongoing ImmuneRACE study and from roughly 1,300 subjects provided by 6 global collaborators. Sample metadata almost always included a de-identified subject ID, COVID-19 status, age in years and sex. Where HLA class I and class II types were available, the types were taken from metadata supplied by the sample provider, not from assay-based typing.

This clone has just a few counts. It lacks a known antigen. No much larger clone is present one base from it, and per-base qualities are unavailable. Study-wide conclusions, independent of this receptor: The quantity of clinical and demographic metadata differed by source and by participant and was supplied without curation.

Participants in the prospective study were aged about 18 to 95 years, lived in under 30 United States geographic areas, and enrolled through a virtual design. In the prospective study, cohorts were assigned on the basis of participant-reported clinical history obtained from a screening survey and a study questionnaire. Each participant in the prospective study had whole blood, serum and a nasopharyngeal or oropharyngeal swab collected by mobile phlebotomists. Participants in the prospective study had the option to provide additional blood draws and questionnaires over a roughly two-month period. Prospective study blood samples were shipped either frozen or at room temperature before DNA extraction. TCRbeta CDR3 regions were amplified from genomic DNA using the immunoSEQ Assay, a bias-controlled multiplex PCR. On the study's bioinformatics: The number of nucleated cells in each sample was estimated from the amplification of reference gene primers within the assay. To quantify the absolute abundance of each unique TCRbeta CDR3 rearrangement, sequence reads were collapsed and filtered. For each sample, productive Simpson clonality was calculated as the square root of Simpson's diversity index across productive rearrangements. TCRdb mirrors the immuneACCESS table, restricted to in-frame sequences. Some clones are absent from its copies; in checked studies, under half trace to an unresolved V gene, and the reason for the others is unknown. V and J calls and clone size are copied from that table; D and trimming were computed from the DNA. The table for this sample lists roughly 150,000 clones; under 90% of them were counted only once. Roughly 3.9% of the sample is in the top ten clones.

Reading the germline V gene (reference sequence) gives CDR1 SEHNR and CDR2 FQNEAQ. Including cysteine and phenylalanine, the CDR3 has 14 amino acids. Here the CDR3 DNA is all that survives: 42 bases in frame from base 1. At the junction V is shortened by 3 bases and J by 5 bases, with 13 bases in between. This clonotype was obtained from a man aged 50-59 years in a cohort exposed to, infected with or recovered from COVID-19 (not recorded which). The sequenced material came from PBMCs or T cells enriched from blood (not recorded which). Rearrangement joined TRBV7-9 to TRBJ1-1; no D gene can be assigned with confidence. The CDR3 loop reads CASSLPGVGTEAFF. The base sequence is TGTGCCAGCAGCTTGCCCGGGGTGGGTACTGAAGCTTTCTTT.